The clone carrying this T cell receptor beta chain was seen ten or more times. No antigen is known for it. Alongside a J-beta primer mix, a sample-barcoded 5' primer served in a second PCR lasting roughly 6 to 11 cycles. TCRdb used MiXCR to reprocess the 5' RACE reads, holding one entry per CDR3 protein. The data contain about 1,500,000 distinct CDR3 sequences, roughly 27% of them singletons. The sample originates from a study of blood T cells in healthy people across ages. Notes on the study in general: Roughly linearly, TCR beta diversity per million T cells fell as age increased.

Donors were systemically healthy Caucasian individuals from Russia aged about 6 to 90 years. For every donor, a draw yielded approximately 9.9 milliliters of peripheral blood. Per germline, CDR1 WNHNN and CDR2 SYGVQD (reference sequence). V dropped 2 bases and J dropped 2 bases, with 10 bases sitting between them. This CDR3 contains 14 residues. V is TRBV10-1 and J is TRBJ2-7; D not resolved. The sample taken for sequencing was blood. The sequence came from a woman aged 25 to 39 in good health. The CDR3 DNA sequence: TGCGCCAGCAGTGAGGGCCAGGATACCTACGAGCAGTACTTC. Amino acids: CASSEGQDTYEQYF.